The T cell receptor (beta chain) under discussion was sequenced for a study of blood T cell repertoires in COVID-19. Study as a whole: COVID-19 samples from acute and convalescent phases originated in the United States, Italy and Spain. In each case, the material was cDNA or gDNA derived from T cells, B-cell-depleted T cells, or PBMCs.

The CDR3 runs 18 residues. Germline V gene data show CDR1 as MDHEN and CDR2 as SYDVKM. V was clipped by 2 bases and J by 1 base; unmatched bases: 9. The protocol was immunoSEQ multiplex PCR, while the TCRdb copy is restricted to in-frame clones and leaves out a portion. The data contain tens of thousands of clones, more than 80% of them seen just once; the ten biggest clones take up approximately 5.5%. The sequence was collected from an older man with acute or convalescent COVID-19. The chain joins TRBV28 to TRBJ1-4, with TRBD1 matching 8 bases. The sample was peripheral blood. The CDR3 nucleotides read TGTGCCAGCAGTTTACCCGGGGCAGGGGGCATAACTAATGAAAAACTGTTTTTT. As protein: CASSLPGAGGITNEKLFF.